This T cell receptor (beta chain) was identified during a study of control samples from healthy donors and cancer patients. J lost 5 bases, V lost 5 bases, and 6 bases had no gene match. CDR3 length: 14 amino acids. Germline CDR1 reads SEHNR; CDR2 reads FQNEAQ (reference sequence). This clone was seen a few times. The repertoire was sequenced with immunoSEQ multiplex PCR; TCRdb's copy has only in-frame clones and lacks some. This sample has 75,000 to 95,000 clones; around 84% occur once, and the top ten carry 30% to 40%. This clonotype was sampled from an older man with lung cancer. This rearrangement joins TRBV7-9 to TRBJ2-5; 9 bases map to TRBD1. The sample comprised PBMCs. CDR3 in amino acids: CASSDGQGYETQYF. In nucleotides, the CDR3 is TGTGCCAGCAGCGATGGACAGGGGTACGAGACCCAGTACTTC.